Here is one TCR beta chain with its context. This entry comes from a study of Tregs in tolerant kidney transplant recipients. Germline lookup yields CDR1 SGHRS and CDR2 YFSETQ. Trimming stripped 2 bases from V and 0 bases from J, with 9 bases between. The CDR3 contains 14 residues. Libraries were prepared by immunoSEQ multiplex PCR; TCRdb keeps only in-frame clonotypes and omits some of them. Counted here are under 95,000 clones, around 90% occurring once; the ten biggest clones make up 0.34%. The V gene is TRBV5-1, the J gene TRBJ2-7; D is uncertain. This sequence originates from a human donor who received a combined kidney and bone marrow transplant. The sample consisted of Tregs from blood, taken before the transplant. The CDR3 region has the DNA TGCGCCAGCAGCTTCCGTTCTGACTCCTACGAGCAGTACTTC. The encoded protein is CASSFRSDSYEQYF.